These 22 T cell receptor beta chains originate from one sample sequenced in a study of cytomegalovirus exposure and HLA in healthy donors. Amplification used 60 Vbeta primers and 13 Jbeta primers. Here immunoSEQ multiplex PCR was the method, and the copy in TCRdb shows in-frame clones only, minus some. Seen here are 130,000 or so clones, around 78% observed once, and the top ten hold roughly 1.5%. The sample comprised PBMCs. The receptors here all came from a woman aged 18 to 35 in good health and CMV-seronegative.

The chain couples TRBV29-1 to TRBJ2-7, with D hard to call. This CDR3 has 13 residues. Trimming took 4 bases from V and 0 from J, leaving 10 bases between them. Germline-derived CDR1 and CDR2 are SQVTM and ANQGSEA. Written as DNA, the CDR3 is TGCAGCGTTGCTAACAGAAGCTCCTACGAGCAGTACTTC. It codes for CSVANRSSYEQYF.

The J gene is TRBJ2-7, the V gene TRBV6-5; 8 bases fit TRBD1. This CDR3 contains 15 residues. V was pared by 4 bases and J by 0 bases, with 5 bases of the junction left unmatched. The germline gives CDR1 MNHEY, CDR2 SVGAGI. The CDR3 bases are TGTGCCAGCAGTTTCCGGGACAGGTTCTCCTACGAGCAGTACTTC. This encodes CASSFRDRFSYEQYF.

The chain carries TRBV10-2 and TRBJ2-7; 8 bases agree with TRBD2. This CDR3 comprises 14 residues. V shed 6 bases, J shed 2 bases, and the junction held 6 bases outside the gene matches. CDR1 WSHSY and CDR2 SAAADI come from the germline V gene. The CDR3 region is CASSPGGLPYEQYF. CDR3 DNA: TGCGCCAGCAGCCCGGGGGGGCTACCCTACGAGCAGTACTTC.

The CDR3 sequence: CAWVVTGGGYNEQFF. The CDR3 region has the DNA TGTGCCTGGGTTGTCACAGGGGGAGGCTACAATGAGCAGTTCTTC. The chain links TRBV30 to TRBJ2-1; 8 nucleotides align to TRBD1. This CDR3 has 15 residues. Germline V gives CDR1 GTSNPN, CDR2 SVGIG (reference sequence). V was pared by 5 bases and J by 3 bases, with 9 bases of the junction left unmatched.

This chain uses TRBV19 with TRBJ1-1; D call uncertain. The CDR3 consists of 15 residues. V lost 6 bases, J lost 3 bases, and 17 bases lay in between. Looked up from germline, CDR1 is LNHDA and CDR2 is SQIVND (reference sequence). In DNA, the CDR3 is TGTGCCAGTAGGACGTTGCCTAACAGTTACACTGAAGCTTTCTTT. Translating gives CASRTLPNSYTEAFF.

This rearrangement joins TRBV18 to TRBJ2-7, with TRBD2 identical over 9 bases. The CDR3 has 16 amino acids. The trim removed 3 bases at V and 5 bases at J, leaving 11 bases unmatched. Germline V gives CDR1 KGHSH, CDR2 LQKENI. The CDR3 DNA reads as TGTGCCAGCTCACCTCTAGCGGGAACCGCTCGGGACGAGCAGTACTTC. This encodes CASSPLAGTARDEQYF.

This clone has a single count. The gene calls are TRBV7-9 and TRBJ2-7; 8 nucleotides agree with TRBD2. With 5 bases clipped from V and 2 bases from J, the junction kept 14 bases outside the gene matches. CDR1 SEHNR and CDR2 FQNEAQ come from the germline V gene (reference sequence). The CDR3 contains 17 residues. The CDR3 loop is CASSVHGRVAGPYEQYF. Written as DNA, the CDR3 is TGTGCCAGCAGCGTCCACGGCCGGGTAGCGGGACCCTACGAGCAGTACTTC.

Here the CDR3 reads CSVLAGVNNEQFF. DNA of the CDR3: TGCAGCGTACTAGCGGGAGTTAACAATGAGCAGTTCTTC. The chain has TRBV29-1 and TRBJ2-1; 11 bases agree with TRBD2. Trimming took 6 bases from V and 5 from J; bases not matched to a gene: 3. Germline assignment: CDR1 SQVTM and CDR2 ANQGSEA. This CDR3 is built from 13 residues.

This chain uses TRBV2 with TRBJ2-5, with 12 bases matching TRBD2. Germline trimming cut 3 bases from V and 4 bases from J; bases unmatched to any gene: 3. CDR3 length equals 15 residues. Germline lookup yields CDR1 SNHLY and CDR2 FYNNEI. CDR3 in DNA: TGTGCCAGCAGTGATTCACTAGCGGGAGGAGAGACCCAGTACTTC. The encoded protein is CASSDSLAGGETQYF.

The genes are TRBV12-5 and TRBJ1-1, with TRBD1 matching over 8 bases. Germline lookup yields CDR1 LGHNT and CDR2 FRNRAP. The CDR3 contains 13 residues. V dropped 5 bases and J dropped 8; count of bases not matched to a gene: 7. DNA for the CDR3: TGTGCTAGTGGTCACTCAGACAGGGGCGAAGCTTTCTTT. It is translated as CASGHSDRGEAFF.

This clone has a handful of counts. The gene calls are TRBV6-5 and TRBJ2-7; D uncertain. V gave up 4 bases and J gave up 2 bases, with 9 bases separating them. The CDR3 has 13 amino acids. CDR1 MNHEY and CDR2 SVGAGI come from the germline V gene. The CDR3: CASSSLIAYEQYF. CDR3 coding DNA: TGTGCCAGCAGTTCCTTAATAGCCTACGAGCAGTACTTC.

The genes are TRBV6-5 and TRBJ2-1; D possibly corresponds to TRBD2 (6 bases). V lost 2 bases to trimming and J lost 12 bases, with 8 bases between them. Germline CDR1 reads MNHEY; CDR2 reads SVGAGI. The CDR3 spans 11 residues. The chain's CDR3 is CASSYAEGQFF. CDR3 DNA sequence: TGTGCCAGCAGTTACGCGGAGGGGCAGTTCTTC.

The chain is built from TRBV7-9 and TRBJ1-2; 7 bases are a match to TRBD1. Germline CDR1 SEHNR, CDR2 FQNEAQ (reference sequence). J gave up 5 bases and V 2 bases, and 5 bases lay outside the gene matches. The CDR3 sequence is 14 residues long. CDR3 loop: CASSLTQGSYGYTF. DNA for the CDR3: TGTGCCAGCAGCTTAACACAGGGGAGTTATGGCTACACCTTC.

This clone appeared a few times. Written as DNA, the CDR3 is TGTGCCAGTGGGGAGTTGTCTGACAGGCTTCTGGATGGCTACACCTTC. Translated: CASGELSDRLLDGYTF. The V gene is TRBV19, the J gene TRBJ1-2; the D gene is possibly TRBD1 (6 bases). CDR1 LNHDA and CDR2 SQIVND come from the germline V gene (reference sequence). Trimming pared 8 bases from V and 6 bases from J, leaving 25 bases between. This CDR3 is 16 amino acids long.

The chain carries TRBV6-5 and TRBJ2-1; maybe TRBD1 (5 bases). The CDR3 has 15 amino acids. The V end was cut by 2 bases, the J end by 6 bases, with 14 bases between. Germline V gene sequence: CDR1 MNHEY, CDR2 SVGAGI. The CDR3 spells CASSYTGSSTNEQFF. The CDR3 DNA follows: TGTGCCAGCAGTTACACAGGTTCGTCGACCAATGAGCAGTTCTTC.

This clone occurred a few times. This sequence joins TRBV6-5 and TRBJ2-5; TRBD1 aligns across 7 bases. Germline V lookup: CDR1 MNHEY, CDR2 SVGAGI. J gave up 5 bases and V 2 bases, and 2 bases lay outside the gene matches. This CDR3 is 13 amino acids long. CDR3 nucleotide sequence: TGTGCCAGCAGTTACGGGGGACAGGAGACCCAGTACTTC. The encoded protein is CASSYGGQETQYF.

The chain has TRBV19 and TRBJ2-7, with a weak D call TRBD2 (5 bases). From germline, CDR1 is LNHDA and CDR2 SQIVND (reference sequence). This CDR3 region has 16 residues. Trimming removed 0 bases from V and 6 bases from J, with 18 bases in between. The CDR3 region is CASSIDSVQRQREQYF. The CDR3 DNA reads as TGTGCCAGTAGTATAGATAGCGTGCAAAGACAACGCGAGCAGTACTTC.

The J gene is TRBJ1-2, the V gene TRBV4-1, with D unresolved. There are 13 residues in the CDR3. The germline V gene has CDR1 MGHRA and CDR2 YSYEKL. Trimming stripped 1 base from V and 4 bases from J, with 7 bases between. The CDR3: CASSQVVFYGYTF. In DNA, the CDR3 is TGCGCCAGCAGCCAAGTAGTATTCTATGGCTACACCTTC.

V usage is TRBV9 and J usage is TRBJ2-2, with TRBD2 matching over 7 bases. V shed 0 bases and J 3 bases; nucleotides not matched to a gene: 5. The CDR3 loop spans 16 amino acids. Per the germline V gene, CDR1 is SGDLS and CDR2 is YYNGEE. This CDR3 reads CASSVDSSGYTGELFF. CDR3 DNA: TGTGCCAGCAGCGTAGATTCTAGCGGTTACACCGGGGAGCTGTTTTTT.

With respect to this clone: The identical CDR3 is also encoded by other nucleotide sequences in the sample. The chain combines TRBV19 with TRBJ1-1, with D possibly being TRBD1 (6 bases). Germline V CDR1 and CDR2: LNHDA, SQIVND (reference sequence). The CDR3 is 12 residues long. The V end was cut by 2 bases, the J end by 11 bases, with 12 bases between. CDR3 sequence reads: CASSIRGGEAFF. CDR3 DNA: TGTGCCAGTAGTATAAGAGGGGGTGAGGCTTTCTTT.

The chain has TRBV7-9 and TRBJ1-1; D ambiguous. The ends were cut back, 5 bases at V and 6 bases at J, with 16 bases in the middle. The CDR3 consists of 14 residues. CDR1 is SEHNR, CDR2 FQNEAQ, per germline (reference sequence). CDR3 region: CASSAMTGPPEAFF. Here the CDR3 DNA reads TGTGCCAGCAGCGCCATGACTGGCCCTCCTGAAGCTTTCTTT. The full variable domain, with the rest looked up from reference TRBV7-9 and TRBJ1-1, is DTGVSQNPRHKITKRGQNVTFRCDPISEHNRLYWYRQTLGQGPEFLTYFQNEAQLEKSRLLSDRFSAERPKGSFSTLEIQRTEQGDSAMYLCASSAMTGPPEAFFGQGTRLTVV.

The chain has TRBV6-6 and TRBJ2-6; no definite D call. V was trimmed by 3 bases and J by 1 base, leaving 10 bases between them. The CDR3 totals 16 residues. Per germline, CDR1 MNHNY and CDR2 SVGAGI (reference sequence). Here the CDR3 DNA reads TGTGCCAGCAGTTATCGGGTTGGGTCTGGGGCCAACGTCCTGACTTTC. This sequence encodes CASSYRVGSGANVLTF.